A selection of T cell receptor beta chains follows, all from one sample in a study of T cells in Graves' hyperthyroidism and ophthalmopathy. TCRdb re-called the multiplex PCR reads with MiXCR, one entry per CDR3 protein. This table has 500,000 to 600,000 distinct CDR3 sequences, 15% to 20% appearing once. Sequenced input: blood. Receptor source: a man aged 35 to 55 with Graves' ophthalmopathy. Each CDR3 is given with its conserved first and last residue. The D gene is left open where the match is weak. Size is omitted from some rows. Given values are once, few, many or a class for expanded clones.

clone_size d_call j_call v_call cdr3_aa cdr3_nt
NA TRBD1 TRBJ1-5 TRBV28 CASSPHTGTGNQPQHF TGTGCCAGCAGTCCACACACCGGGACAGGGAATCAGCCCCAGCATTTT
many TRBD2 TRBJ2-1 TRBV6-1 CASSEHSGLNNEQFF TGTGCCAGCAGTGAACATAGCGGGTTAAACAATGAGCAGTTCTTC
NA TRBD1 TRBJ1-2 TRBV29-1 CSVRTGDDYGYTF TGCAGCGTTAGGACAGGGGATGACTATGGCTACACCTTC
many NA TRBJ2-7 TRBV2 CASVRDTNSYEQYF TGTGCCAGCGTCCGGGACACCAACTCCTACGAGCAGTACTTC
few TRBD2 TRBJ2-1 TRBV30 CAWSVGLAGLNEQFF TGTGCCTGGAGTGTAGGACTAGCGGGACTGAATGAGCAGTTCTTC
NA TRBD2 TRBJ2-5 TRBV11-2 CASGYPPTGASGRKTQYF TGTGCCAGCGGATACCCCCCTACCGGGGCTAGCGGGAGGAAGACCCAGTACTTC
many NA TRBJ1-1 TRBV5-1 CASSPSAGLRNTEAFF TGCGCCAGCAGCCCCTCGGCAGGGTTACGGAACACTGAAGCTTTCTTT
few NA TRBJ2-5 TRBV30 CAWGLETQYF TGTGCCTGGGGATTAGAGACCCAGTACTTC
NA NA TRBJ1-5 TRBV4-1 CASRDIFQSTHQPQHF TGCGCCAGCAGAGATATCTTTCAGAGTACCCATCAGCCCCAGCATTTT
NA TRBD2 TRBJ2-7 TRBV18 CASSRAGGVDEQYF TGTGCCAGCTCACGAGCGGGAGGGGTCGACGAGCAGTACTTC
few NA TRBJ1-4 TRBV3-1 CASSQETTGKLFF TGTGCCAGCAGCCAAGAAACAACAGGAAAACTGTTTTTT
once NA TRBJ2-3 TRBV6-2/TRBV6-3 CASKGRNWGTDTQYF TGTGCCAGCAAGGGAAGGAATTGGGGAACAGATACGCAGTATTTT
NA NA TRBJ1-1 TRBV19 CASSPWGRQNTEAFF TGTGCCAGTAGTCCGTGGGGCAGGCAGAACACTGAAGCTTTCTTT